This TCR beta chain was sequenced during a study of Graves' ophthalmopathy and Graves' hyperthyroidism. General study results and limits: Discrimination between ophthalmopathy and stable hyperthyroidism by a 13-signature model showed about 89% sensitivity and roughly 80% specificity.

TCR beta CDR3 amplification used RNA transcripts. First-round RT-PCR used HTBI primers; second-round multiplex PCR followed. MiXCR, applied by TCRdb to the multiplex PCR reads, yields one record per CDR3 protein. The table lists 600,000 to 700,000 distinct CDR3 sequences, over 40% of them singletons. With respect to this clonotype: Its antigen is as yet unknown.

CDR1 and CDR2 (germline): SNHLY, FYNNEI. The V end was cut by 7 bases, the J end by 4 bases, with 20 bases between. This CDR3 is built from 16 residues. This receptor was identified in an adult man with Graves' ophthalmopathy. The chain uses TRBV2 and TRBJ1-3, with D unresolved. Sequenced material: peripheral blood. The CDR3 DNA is TGTGCCAGCACCGATCCAGCGGCTGGGCCCGGAAACACCATATATTTT. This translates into CASTDPAAGPGNTIYF.